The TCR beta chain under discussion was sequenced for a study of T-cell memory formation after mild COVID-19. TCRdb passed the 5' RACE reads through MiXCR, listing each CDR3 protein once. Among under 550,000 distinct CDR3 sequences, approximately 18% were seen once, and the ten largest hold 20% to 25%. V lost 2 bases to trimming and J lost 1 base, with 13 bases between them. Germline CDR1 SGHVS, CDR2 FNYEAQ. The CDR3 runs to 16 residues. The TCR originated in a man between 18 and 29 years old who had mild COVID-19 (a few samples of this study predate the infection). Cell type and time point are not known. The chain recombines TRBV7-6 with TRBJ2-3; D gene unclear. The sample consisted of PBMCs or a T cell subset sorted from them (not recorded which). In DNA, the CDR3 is TGTGCCAGCAGCTTATTGCCTTCACGAGGCACAGATACGCAGTATTTT. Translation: CASSLLPSRGTDTQYF.